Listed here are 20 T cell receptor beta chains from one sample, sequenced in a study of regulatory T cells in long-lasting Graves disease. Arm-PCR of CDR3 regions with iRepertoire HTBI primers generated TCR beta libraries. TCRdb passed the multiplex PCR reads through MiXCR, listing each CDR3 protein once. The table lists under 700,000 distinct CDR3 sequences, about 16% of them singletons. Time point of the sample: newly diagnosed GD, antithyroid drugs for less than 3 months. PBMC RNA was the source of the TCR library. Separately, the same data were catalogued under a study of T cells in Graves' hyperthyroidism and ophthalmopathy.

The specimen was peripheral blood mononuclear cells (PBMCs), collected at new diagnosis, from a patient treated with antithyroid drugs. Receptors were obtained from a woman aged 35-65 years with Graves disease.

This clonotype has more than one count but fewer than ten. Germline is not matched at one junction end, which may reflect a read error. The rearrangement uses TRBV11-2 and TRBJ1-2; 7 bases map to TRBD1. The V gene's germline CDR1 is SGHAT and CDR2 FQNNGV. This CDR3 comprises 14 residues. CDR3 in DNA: TGTGCCGGCAGCTTCCGGGACAGCACCTATGGCTACACCTTC. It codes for CAGSFRDSTYGYTF.

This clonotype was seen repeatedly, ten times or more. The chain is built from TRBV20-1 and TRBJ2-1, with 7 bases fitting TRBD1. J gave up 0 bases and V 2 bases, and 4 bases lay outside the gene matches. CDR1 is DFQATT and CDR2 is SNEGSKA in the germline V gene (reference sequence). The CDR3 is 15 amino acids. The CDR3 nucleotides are TGCAGTGCTAGACCGGGGACAGTCTCCTACAATGAGCAGTTCTTC. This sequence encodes CSARPGTVSYNEQFF.

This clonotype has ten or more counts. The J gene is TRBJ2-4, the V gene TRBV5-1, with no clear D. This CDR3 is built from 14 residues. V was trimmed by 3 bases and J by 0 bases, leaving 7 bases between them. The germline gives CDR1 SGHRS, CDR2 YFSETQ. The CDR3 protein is CASSSPEAKNIQYF. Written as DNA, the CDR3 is TGCGCCAGCAGCTCCCCCGAAGCCAAAAACATTCAGTACTTC. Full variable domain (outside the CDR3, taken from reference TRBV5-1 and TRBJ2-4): KAGVTQTPRYLIKTRGQQVTLSCSPISGHRSVSWYQQTPGQGLQFLFEYFSETQRNKGNFPGRFSGRQFSNSRSEMNVSTLELGDSALYLCASSSPEAKNIQYFGAGTRLSVL.

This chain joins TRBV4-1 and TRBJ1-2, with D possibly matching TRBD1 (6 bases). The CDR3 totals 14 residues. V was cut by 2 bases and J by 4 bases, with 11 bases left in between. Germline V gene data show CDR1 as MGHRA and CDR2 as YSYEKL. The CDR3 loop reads CASSQLQGTYGYTF. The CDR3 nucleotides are TGCGCCAGCAGCCAACTGCAGGGGACCTATGGCTACACCTTC.

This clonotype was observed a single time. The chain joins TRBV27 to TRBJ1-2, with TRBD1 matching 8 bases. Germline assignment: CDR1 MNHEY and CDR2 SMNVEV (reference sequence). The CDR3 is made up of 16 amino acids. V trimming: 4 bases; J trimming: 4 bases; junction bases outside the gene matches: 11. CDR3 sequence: CASSSSPGQALYGYTF. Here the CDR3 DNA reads TGTGCCAGCAGTTCTTCTCCGGGACAGGCCCTCTATGGCTACACCTTC.

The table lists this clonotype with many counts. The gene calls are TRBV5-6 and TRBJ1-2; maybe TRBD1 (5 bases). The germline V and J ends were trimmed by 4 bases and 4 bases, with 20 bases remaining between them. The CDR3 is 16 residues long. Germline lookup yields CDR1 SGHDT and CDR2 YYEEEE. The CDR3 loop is CASSPPDTLNFYGYTF. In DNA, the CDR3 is TGTGCCAGCAGCCCACCGGACACGTTAAACTTCTATGGCTACACCTTC.

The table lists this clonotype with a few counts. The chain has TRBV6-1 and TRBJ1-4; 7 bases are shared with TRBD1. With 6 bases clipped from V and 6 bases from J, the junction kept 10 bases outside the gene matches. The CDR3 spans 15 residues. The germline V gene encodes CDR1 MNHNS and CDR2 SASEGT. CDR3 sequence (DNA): TGTGCCAGCAGCAACAGGAGGGGGCTCGATGAAAAACTGTTTTTT. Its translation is CASSNRRGLDEKLFF.

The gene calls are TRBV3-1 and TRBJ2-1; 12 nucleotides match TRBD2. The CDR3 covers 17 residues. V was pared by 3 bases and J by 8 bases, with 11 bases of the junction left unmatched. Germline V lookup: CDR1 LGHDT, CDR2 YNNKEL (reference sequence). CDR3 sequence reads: CASSHLVRLAGGHEQFF. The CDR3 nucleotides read TGTGCCAGCAGCCATTTGGTCCGGCTAGCGGGGGGGCATGAGCAGTTCTTC.

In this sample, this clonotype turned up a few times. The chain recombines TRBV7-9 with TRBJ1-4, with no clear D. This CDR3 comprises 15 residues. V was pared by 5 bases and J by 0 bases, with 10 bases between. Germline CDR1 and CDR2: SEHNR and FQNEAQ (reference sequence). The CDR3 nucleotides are TGTGCCAGCAGCACCAGGATTGCAACTAATGAAAAACTGTTTTTT. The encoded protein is CASSTRIATNEKLFF.

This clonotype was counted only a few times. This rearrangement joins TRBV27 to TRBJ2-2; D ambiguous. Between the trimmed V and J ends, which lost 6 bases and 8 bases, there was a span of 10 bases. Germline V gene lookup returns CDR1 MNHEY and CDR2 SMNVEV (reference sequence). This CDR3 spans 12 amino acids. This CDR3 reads CASSPWWGELFF. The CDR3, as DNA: TGTGCCAGCAGCCCCTGGTGGGGGGAGCTGTTTTTT.

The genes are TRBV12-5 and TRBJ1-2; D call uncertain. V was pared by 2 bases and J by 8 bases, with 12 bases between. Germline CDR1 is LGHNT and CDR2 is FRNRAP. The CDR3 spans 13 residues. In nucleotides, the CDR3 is TGTGCTAGTGGTTTGAAAGCCGCGGGAGGCTACACCTTC. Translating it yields CASGLKAAGGYTF.

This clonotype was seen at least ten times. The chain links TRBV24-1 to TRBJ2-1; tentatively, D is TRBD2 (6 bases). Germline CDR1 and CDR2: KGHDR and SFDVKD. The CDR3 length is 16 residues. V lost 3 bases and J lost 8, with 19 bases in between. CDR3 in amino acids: CATSDAGPGLGHEQFF. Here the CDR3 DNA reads TGTGCCACCAGTGATGCAGGACCGGGACTTGGCCATGAGCAGTTCTTC.

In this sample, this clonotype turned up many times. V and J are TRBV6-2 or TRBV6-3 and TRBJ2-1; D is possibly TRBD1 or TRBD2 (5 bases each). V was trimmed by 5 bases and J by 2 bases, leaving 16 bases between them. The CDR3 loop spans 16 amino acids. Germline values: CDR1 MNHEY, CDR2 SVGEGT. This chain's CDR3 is CASSLSAGTTYNEQFF. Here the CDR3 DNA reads TGTGCCAGCAGTCTCTCTGCAGGGACGACCTACAATGAGCAGTTCTTC.

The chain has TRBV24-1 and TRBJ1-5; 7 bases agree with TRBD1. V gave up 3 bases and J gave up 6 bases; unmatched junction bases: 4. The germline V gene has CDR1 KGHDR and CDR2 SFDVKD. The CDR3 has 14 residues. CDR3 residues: CATSDRQGSQPQHF. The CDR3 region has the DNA TGTGCCACCAGTGATCGACAGGGTAGTCAGCCCCAGCATTTT.

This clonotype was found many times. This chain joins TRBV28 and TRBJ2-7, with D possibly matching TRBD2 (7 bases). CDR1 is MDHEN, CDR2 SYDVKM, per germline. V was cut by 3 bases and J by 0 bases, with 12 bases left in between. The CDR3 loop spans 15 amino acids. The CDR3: CASSLAGASSYEQYF. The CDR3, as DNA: TGTGCCAGCAGTTTGGCGGGGGCAAGCTCCTACGAGCAGTACTTC.

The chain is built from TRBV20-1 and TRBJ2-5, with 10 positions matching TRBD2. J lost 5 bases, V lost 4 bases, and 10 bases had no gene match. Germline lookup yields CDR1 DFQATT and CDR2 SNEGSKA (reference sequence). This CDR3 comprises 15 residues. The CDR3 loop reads CSAIRSGGAGETQYF. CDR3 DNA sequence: TGCAGTGCTATTAGAAGCGGGGGGGCCGGGGAGACCCAGTACTTC.

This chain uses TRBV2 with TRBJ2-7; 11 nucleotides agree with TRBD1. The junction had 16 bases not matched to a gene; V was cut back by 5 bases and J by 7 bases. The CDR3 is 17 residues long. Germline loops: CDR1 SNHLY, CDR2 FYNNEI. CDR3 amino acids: CASSKEPTGTGGGEQYF. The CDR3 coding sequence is TGTGCCAGCAGTAAAGAACCGACCGGGACAGGGGGTGGAGAGCAGTACTTC. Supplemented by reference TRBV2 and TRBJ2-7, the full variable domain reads EPEVTQTPSHQVTQMGQEVILRCVPISNHLYFYWYRQILGQKVEFLVSFYNNEISEKSEIFDDQFSVERPDGSNFTLKIRSTKLEDSAMYFCASSKEPTGTGGGEQYFGPGTRLTVT.

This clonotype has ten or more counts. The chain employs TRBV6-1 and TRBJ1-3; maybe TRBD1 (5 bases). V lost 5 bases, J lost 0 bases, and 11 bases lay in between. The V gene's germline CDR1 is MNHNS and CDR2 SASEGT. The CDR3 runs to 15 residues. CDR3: CASSLVTDSGNTIYF. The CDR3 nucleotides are TGTGCCAGCAGTCTGGTGACAGACTCTGGAAACACCATATATTTT.

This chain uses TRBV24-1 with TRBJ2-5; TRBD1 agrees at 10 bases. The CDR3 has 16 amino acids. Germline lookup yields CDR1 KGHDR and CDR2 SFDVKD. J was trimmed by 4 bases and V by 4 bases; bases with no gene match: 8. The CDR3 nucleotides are TGTGCCACCAGTGAAGGACAGGGGGTTTCGGGAGAGACCCAGTACTTC. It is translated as CATSEGQGVSGETQYF.

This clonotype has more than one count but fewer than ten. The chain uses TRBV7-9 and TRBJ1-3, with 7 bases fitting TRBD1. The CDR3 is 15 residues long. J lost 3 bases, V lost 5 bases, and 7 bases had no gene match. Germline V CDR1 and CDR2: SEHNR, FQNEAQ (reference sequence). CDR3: CASSLGPGGGNTIYF. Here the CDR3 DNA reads TGTGCCAGCAGCCTAGGACCAGGGGGTGGAAACACCATATATTTT. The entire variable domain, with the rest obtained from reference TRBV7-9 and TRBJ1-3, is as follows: DTGVSQNPRHKITKRGQNVTFRCDPISEHNRLYWYRQTLGQGPEFLTYFQNEAQLEKSRLLSDRFSAERPKGSFSTLEIQRTEQGDSAMYLCASSLGPGGGNTIYFGEGSWLTVV.